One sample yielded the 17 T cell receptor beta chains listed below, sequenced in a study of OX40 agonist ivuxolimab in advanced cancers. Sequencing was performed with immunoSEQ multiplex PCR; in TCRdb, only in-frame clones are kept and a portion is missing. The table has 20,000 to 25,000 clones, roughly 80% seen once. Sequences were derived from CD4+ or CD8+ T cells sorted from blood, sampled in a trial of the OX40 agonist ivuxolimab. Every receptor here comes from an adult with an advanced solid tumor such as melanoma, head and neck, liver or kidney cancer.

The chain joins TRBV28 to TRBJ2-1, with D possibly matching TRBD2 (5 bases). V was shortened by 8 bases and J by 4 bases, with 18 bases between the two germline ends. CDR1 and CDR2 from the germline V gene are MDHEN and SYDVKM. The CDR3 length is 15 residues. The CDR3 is CASSPIPDYYNEQFF. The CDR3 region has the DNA TGTGCCAGCTCCCCAATCCCCGACTATTACAATGAGCAGTTCTTC.

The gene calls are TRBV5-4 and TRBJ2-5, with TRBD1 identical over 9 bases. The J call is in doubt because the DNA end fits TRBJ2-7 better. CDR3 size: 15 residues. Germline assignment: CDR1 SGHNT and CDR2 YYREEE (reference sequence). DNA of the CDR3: TGTGCCAGCAGCTTGGGGGGGGACAGGGCGGACGAGCAGTACTTC. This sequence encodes CASSLGGDRADEQYF.

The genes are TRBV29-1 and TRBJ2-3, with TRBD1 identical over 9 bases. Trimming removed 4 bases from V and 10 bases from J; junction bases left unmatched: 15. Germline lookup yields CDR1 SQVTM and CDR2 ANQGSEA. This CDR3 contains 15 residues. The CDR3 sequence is CSVASGQGTSGAQYF. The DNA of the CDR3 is TGCAGCGTTGCTTCGGGACAGGGTACTTCCGGAGCGCAGTATTTT.

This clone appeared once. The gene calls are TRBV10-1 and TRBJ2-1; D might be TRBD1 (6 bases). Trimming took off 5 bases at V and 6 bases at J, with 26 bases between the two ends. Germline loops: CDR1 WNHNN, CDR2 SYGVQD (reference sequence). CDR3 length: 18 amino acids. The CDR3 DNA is TGCGCCAGCAGTTTTTACAGGGTACCCCACCATTCGGGCAATGAGCAGTTCTTC. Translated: CASSFYRVPHHSGNEQFF.

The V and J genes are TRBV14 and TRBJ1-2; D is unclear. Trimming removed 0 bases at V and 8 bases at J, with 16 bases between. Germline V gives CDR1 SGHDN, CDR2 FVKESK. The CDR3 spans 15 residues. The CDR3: CASSQEFGPQRGYTF. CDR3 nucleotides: TGTGCCAGCAGCCAAGAGTTCGGCCCGCAGCGAGGCTACACCTTC.

Here the CDR3 reads CASSEERGGQRAQYF. DNA of the CDR3: TGTGCCAGCAGTGAAGAGCGGGGGGGGCAGCGGGCGCAGTATTTT. The chain recombines TRBV2 with TRBJ2-3; 10 positions match TRBD2. V shed 1 base, J shed 10 bases, and the junction held 8 bases outside the gene matches. The CDR3 has 15 residues. Germline V gene data show CDR1 as SNHLY and CDR2 as FYNNEI.

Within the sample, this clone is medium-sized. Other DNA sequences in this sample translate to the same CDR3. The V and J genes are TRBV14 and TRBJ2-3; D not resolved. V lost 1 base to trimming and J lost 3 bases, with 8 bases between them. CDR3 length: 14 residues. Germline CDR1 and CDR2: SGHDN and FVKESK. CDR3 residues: CASSQGRHTDTQYF. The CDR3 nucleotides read TGTGCCAGCAGCCAAGGGCGCCATACAGATACGCAGTATTTT. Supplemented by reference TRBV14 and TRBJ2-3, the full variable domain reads EAGVTQFPSHSVIEKGQTVTLRCDPISGHDNLYWYRRVMGKEIKFLLHFVKESKQDESGMPNNRFLAERTGGTYSTLKVQPAELEDSGVYFCASSQGRHTDTQYFGPGTRLTVL.

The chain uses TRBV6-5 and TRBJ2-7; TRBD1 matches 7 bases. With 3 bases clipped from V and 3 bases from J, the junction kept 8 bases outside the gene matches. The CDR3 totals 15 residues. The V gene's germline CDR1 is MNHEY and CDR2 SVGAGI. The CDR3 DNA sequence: TGTGCCAGCAGTTATATGACAGGGAAAGACTACGAGCAGTACTTC. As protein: CASSYMTGKDYEQYF.

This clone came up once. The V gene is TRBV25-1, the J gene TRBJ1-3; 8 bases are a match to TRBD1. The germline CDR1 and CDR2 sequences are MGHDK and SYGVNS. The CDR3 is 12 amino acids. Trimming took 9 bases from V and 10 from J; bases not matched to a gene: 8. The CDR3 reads CASQNRGRTIYF. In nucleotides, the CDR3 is TGTGCCAGTCAAAACAGGGGGAGAACCATATATTTT.

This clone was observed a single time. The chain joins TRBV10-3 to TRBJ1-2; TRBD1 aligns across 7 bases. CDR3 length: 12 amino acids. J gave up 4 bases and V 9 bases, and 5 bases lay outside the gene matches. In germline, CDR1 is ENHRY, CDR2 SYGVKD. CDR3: CAIDRAPYGYTF. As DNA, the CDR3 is TGTGCCATTGACAGGGCACCCTATGGCTACACCTTC.

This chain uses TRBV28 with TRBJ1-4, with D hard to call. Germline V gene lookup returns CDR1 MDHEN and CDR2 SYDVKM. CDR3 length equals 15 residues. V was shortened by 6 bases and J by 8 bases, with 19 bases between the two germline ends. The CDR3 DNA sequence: TGTGCCAGCAGGCCCAACACAATCCAGGAAGAAAAACTGTTTTTT. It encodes CASRPNTIQEEKLFF.

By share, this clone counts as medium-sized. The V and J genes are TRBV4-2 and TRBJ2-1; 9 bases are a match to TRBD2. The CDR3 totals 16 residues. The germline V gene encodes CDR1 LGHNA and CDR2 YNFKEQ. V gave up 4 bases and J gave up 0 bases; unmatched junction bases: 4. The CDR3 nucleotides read TGTGCCAGCAGCCGTCTAGCGGGGAGCTCCTACAATGAGCAGTTCTTC. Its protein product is CASSRLAGSSYNEQFF.

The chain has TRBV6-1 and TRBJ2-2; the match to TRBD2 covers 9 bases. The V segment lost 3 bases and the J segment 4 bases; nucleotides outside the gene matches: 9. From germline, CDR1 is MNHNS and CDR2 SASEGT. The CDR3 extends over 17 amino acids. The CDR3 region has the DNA TGTGCCAGCAGTGACGTCCCGGGACTAGCTCCCACCGGGGAGCTGTTTTTT. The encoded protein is CASSDVPGLAPTGELFF.

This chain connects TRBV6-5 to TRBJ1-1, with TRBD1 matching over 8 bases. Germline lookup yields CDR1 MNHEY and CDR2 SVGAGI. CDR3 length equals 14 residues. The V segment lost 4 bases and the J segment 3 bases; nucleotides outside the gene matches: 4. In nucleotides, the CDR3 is TGTGCCAGCAGTTTCGTACAGGGGGACACTGAAGCTTTCTTT. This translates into CASSFVQGDTEAFF.

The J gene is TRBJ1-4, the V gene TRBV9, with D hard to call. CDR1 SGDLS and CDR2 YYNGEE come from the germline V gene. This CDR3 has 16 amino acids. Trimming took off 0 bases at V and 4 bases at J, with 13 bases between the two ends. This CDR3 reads CASSVVLWAGNEKLFF. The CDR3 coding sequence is TGTGCCAGCAGCGTAGTTCTTTGGGCAGGTAATGAAAAACTGTTTTTT.

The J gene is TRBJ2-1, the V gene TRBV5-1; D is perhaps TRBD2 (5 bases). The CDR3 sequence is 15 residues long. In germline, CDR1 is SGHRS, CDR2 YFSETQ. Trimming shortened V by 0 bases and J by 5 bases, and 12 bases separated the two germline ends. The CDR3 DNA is TGCGCCAGCAGCTTGGTTAGCGTACACGACAATGAGCAGTTCTTC. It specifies CASSLVSVHDNEQFF.

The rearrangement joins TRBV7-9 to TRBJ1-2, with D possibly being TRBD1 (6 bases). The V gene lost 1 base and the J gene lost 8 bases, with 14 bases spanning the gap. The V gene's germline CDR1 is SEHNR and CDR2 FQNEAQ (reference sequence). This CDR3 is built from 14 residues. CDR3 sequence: CASSLDRVNGGYTF. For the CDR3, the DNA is TGTGCCAGCAGCTTAGACAGGGTTAATGGCGGCTACACCTTC. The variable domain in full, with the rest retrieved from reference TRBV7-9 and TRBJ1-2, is DTGVSQNPRHKITKRGQNVTFRCDPISEHNRLYWYRQTLGQGPEFLTYFQNEAQLEKSRLLSDRFSAERPKGSFSTLEIQRTEQGDSAMYLCASSLDRVNGGYTFGSGTRLTVV.